Presented here are 18 T cell receptor beta chains from one specimen sequenced in a study of beta chain features in type 1 diabetes (dated by TCRdb to the late 2010s). Library construction relied on the immunoSEQ multiplex PCR assay. The entire isolated RNA was reverse transcribed using the High Capacity cDNA Reverse Transcription Kit, and thus expressed TCRB transcripts were sequenced. TCRdb took over this immuneACCESS table, retaining in-frame rearrangements with V and J assigned. Such tables are incomplete; in checked studies, under half of the missing clones stem from an unresolved V gene, and the remainder is unexplained. A total of around 350,000 clones appear in this sample, approximately 12% of them only once. The ten largest clones capture about 0.018% of the sample. The sequenced sample consisted of naive CD4+ T cells from blood. The meaning of the sample's cell subset or site label: true naive CD4+ T cells. Receptors originate from a young man in good health.

The sample holds a few counts of this clone. DNA for the CDR3: TGTGCCAGCAGCGTAGCGGGGGTCCCTCTCTACGAGCAGTACTTC. It codes for CASSVAGVPLYEQYF. This sequence joins TRBV9 and TRBJ2-7; TRBD2 might be the D (6 bases). Per the germline V gene, CDR1 is SGDLS and CDR2 is YYNGEE. V lost 0 bases and J 3 bases, leaving 13 bases between the germline ends. There are 15 residues in the CDR3.

This clone came up a few times. CDR3 DNA: TGTGCCAGCAGCGCCCCAGGGGGACGATCCTACAATGAGCAGTTCTTC. Protein sequence: CASSAPGGRSYNEQFF. The chain joins TRBV11-3 to TRBJ2-1; 7 bases are a match to TRBD1. Germline CDR1 SGHNT, CDR2 YENEEA. The V gene end was trimmed by 5 bases and the J gene end by 1 base; junction bases not matched to a gene: 8. This CDR3 has 16 residues.

The V and J genes are TRBV6-4 and TRBJ2-1; unclear D gene. The CDR3 spans 12 residues. Germline-derived CDR1 and CDR2 are MRHNA and SNTAGT. Trimming took 4 bases from V and 7 from J, leaving 8 bases between them. The CDR3 loop reads CASSGLGNEQFF. The CDR3 DNA follows: TGTGCCAGCAGTGGCCTAGGTAATGAGCAGTTCTTC.

The chain combines TRBV28 with TRBJ1-1, with D hard to call. CDR1 is MDHEN and CDR2 is SYDVKM in the germline V gene. V dropped 5 bases and J dropped 5 bases, with 12 bases sitting between them. The CDR3 is 13 amino acids. In nucleotides, the CDR3 is TGTGCCAGCAGTCAGAGGGCGGCGACTGAAGCTTTCTTT. This encodes CASSQRAATEAFF.

This rearrangement joins TRBV28 to TRBJ1-5, with a tentative D call TRBD1 (6 bases). Germline CDR1 is MDHEN and CDR2 is SYDVKM. V gave up 5 bases and J gave up 4 bases, with 9 bases separating them. The length of the CDR3 is 13 residues. The CDR3 loop reads CASSGQINQPQHF. The CDR3 DNA follows: TGTGCCAGCAGTGGACAGATAAATCAGCCCCAGCATTTT.

The chain recombines TRBV6-5 with TRBJ2-7; no clear D. CDR3 length equals 15 residues. V lost 0 bases and J 3 bases, leaving 12 bases between the germline ends. In germline, CDR1 is MNHEY, CDR2 SVGAGI. The CDR3: CASSYSSNSGYEQYF. CDR3 bases: TGTGCCAGCAGTTACTCGTCCAACTCCGGCTACGAGCAGTACTTC.

The CDR3 nucleotides are TGCGCCAGCAGCCAAGATCTTCGGGGGAGTTCCCTAGACGAGCAGTACTTC. It is translated as CASSQDLRGSSLDEQYF. The chain couples TRBV4-3 to TRBJ2-7; a possible D gene is TRBD2 (6 bases). With 0 bases removed from V and 5 bases from J, the gap between germline ends came to 20 bases. This CDR3 contains 17 residues. CDR1 and CDR2 from the germline V gene are LGHNA and YSLEER.

The chain links TRBV28 to TRBJ2-7, with D possibly being TRBD1 (6 bases). Per the germline V gene, CDR1 is MDHEN and CDR2 is SYDVKM. CDR3 length: 13 residues. The V end lost 6 bases, the J end lost 8 bases, and 17 bases lay between the germline ends. CDR3: CASRTTGAVKQYF. CDR3 bases: TGTGCCAGCAGAACGACAGGAGCGGTGAAGCAGTACTTC.

The rearrangement uses TRBV27 and TRBJ2-3, with D possibly TRBD2 on 6 matching bases. Between the trimmed V and J ends, which lost 2 bases and 0 bases, there was a span of 9 bases. This CDR3 region has 15 residues. Germline V lookup: CDR1 MNHEY, CDR2 SMNVEV (reference sequence). The CDR3 DNA reads TGTGCCAGCAGTTTACCGGGGGAGAGCACAGATACGCAGTATTTT. As protein: CASSLPGESTDTQYF.

This clone was seen a few times. The V gene is TRBV28, the J gene TRBJ2-4; D might be TRBD1 (5 bases). V lost 5 bases, J lost 1 base, and 12 bases lay in between. This CDR3 is 15 amino acids long. Germline CDR1 and CDR2: MDHEN and SYDVKM. The CDR3 is CASSPRWGAKNIQYF. DNA of the CDR3: TGTGCCAGCAGTCCCCGGTGGGGCGCCAAAAACATTCAGTACTTC.

The genes are TRBV5-1 and TRBJ2-1, with 12 bases identical to TRBD2. CDR3 size: 18 residues. Germline V gene data show CDR1 as SGHRS and CDR2 as YFSETQ. Trimming at V came to 0 bases and at J to 0 bases, leaving 4 bases not matched to a gene. The CDR3 region has the DNA TGCGCCAGCAGCTTGGCCGGGACTAGCGGGTCCTCCTACAATGAGCAGTTCTTC. This translates into CASSLAGTSGSSYNEQFF. The full variable domain, in which reference TRBV5-1 and TRBJ2-1 provide the parts outside the CDR3, is KAGVTQTPRYLIKTRGQQVTLSCSPISGHRSVSWYQQTPGQGLQFLFEYFSETQRNKGNFPGRFSGRQFSNSRSEMNVSTLELGDSALYLCASSLAGTSGSSYNEQFFGPGTRLTVL.

The rearrangement joins TRBV7-2 to TRBJ2-2; 7 positions match TRBD1. Germline CDR1 SGHTA, CDR2 FQGNSA. This CDR3 contains 15 residues. V gave up 5 bases and J gave up 3 bases; unmatched junction bases: 6. In nucleotides, the CDR3 is TGTGCCAGCAGCCTGACAGGGCCGGACACCGGGGAGCTGTTTTTT. It encodes CASSLTGPDTGELFF.

The chain carries TRBV30 and TRBJ1-2; 7 bases align to TRBD1. The CDR3 consists of 14 residues. CDR1 GTSNPN and CDR2 SVGIG come from the germline V gene (reference sequence). V lost 3 bases to trimming and J lost 2 bases; unmatched junction nucleotides: 6. As DNA, the CDR3 is TGTGCCTGGAGGGAGACAGGGCAAAACTATGGCTACACCTTC. Translated: CAWRETGQNYGYTF.

This clone was observed a few times. The J gene is TRBJ2-5, the V gene TRBV5-5, with D perhaps TRBD1 (6 bases). This CDR3 comprises 14 residues. Germline CDR1 is SGHKS and CDR2 is YYEKEE (reference sequence). With 3 bases removed from V and 5 bases from J, the gap between germline ends came to 14 bases. CDR3 protein: CASSSGQTHETQYF. The CDR3 nucleotides are TGTGCCAGCAGCTCAGGACAGACTCACGAGACCCAGTACTTC. The entire variable domain, with the rest obtained from reference TRBV5-5 and TRBJ2-5, is as follows: DAGVTQSPTHLIKTRGQQVTLRCSPISGHKSVSWYQQVLGQGPQFIFQYYEKEERGRGNFPDRFSARQFPNYSSELNVNALLLGDSALYLCASSSGQTHETQYFGPGTRLLVL.

This rearrangement joins TRBV7-2 to TRBJ1-4; no clear D gene. CDR3 length: 13 residues. V dropped 6 bases and J dropped 10 bases, with 15 bases sitting between them. Per the germline V gene, CDR1 is SGHTA and CDR2 is FQGNSA. Here the CDR3 DNA reads TGTGCCAGCAGTCTGGATGGGAGAACAAAACTGTTTTTT. Protein: CASSLDGRTKLFF.

The chain uses TRBV6-5 and TRBJ2-3, with 10 bases aligning to TRBD1. Germline V CDR1 and CDR2: MNHEY, SVGAGI. The CDR3 totals 14 residues. V was pared by 6 bases and J by 8 bases, with 8 bases of the junction left unmatched. The CDR3 reads CASRVDRGLGTQYF. The CDR3 coding sequence is TGTGCCAGCAGAGTTGACAGGGGGCTTGGTACGCAGTATTTT.

This clone came up a few times. The chain is built from TRBV10-3 and TRBJ2-5; 10 bases fit TRBD1. The CDR3 loop spans 16 amino acids. V gave up 2 bases and J gave up 2 bases; unmatched junction bases: 5. CDR1 and CDR2 (germline): ENHRY, SYGVKD. The CDR3: CAISEVAGQGQETQYF. CDR3 nucleotides: TGTGCCATCAGTGAGGTGGCGGGACAGGGGCAAGAGACCCAGTACTTC.

This clone occurred a few times. This chain links TRBV5-4 with TRBJ1-4, with 8 bases identical to TRBD1. The CDR3 sequence is 16 residues long. CDR1 is SGHNT, CDR2 YYREEE, per germline (reference sequence). The trim removed 2 bases at V and 2 bases at J, leaving 5 bases unmatched. The CDR3 region has the DNA TGTGCCAGCAGCTTACTCGCAGGGGGCACTAATGAAAAACTGTTTTTT. It encodes CASSLLAGGTNEKLFF. Full variable domain (missing parts from reference TRBV5-4 and TRBJ1-4): ETGVTQSPTHLIKTRGQQVTLRCSSQSGHNTVSWYQQALGQGPQFIFQYYREEENGRGNFPPRFSGLQFPNYSSELNVNALELDDSALYLCASSLLAGGTNEKLFFGSGTQLSVL.